The rows below give T cell receptor beta chains drawn from one sample of a study of control samples from healthy donors and cancer patients. This table comes from immunoSEQ multiplex PCR, and its TCRdb copy is limited to in-frame clones, with some not included. The data contain roughly 25,000 clones, roughly 88% of them singletons. The sample taken for sequencing was PBMCs. Every receptor here comes from a man aged 45-65 years with lung cancer. Each CDR3 is given with its conserved first and last residue. A D gene is named only where the DNA matches it firmly. Rows give clone size only sometimes, using once, few, many, or a class for an expanded clone.

V gene	D gene	clone size	J gene	CDR3 protein	CDR3 DNA
TRBV7-2	NA	NA	TRBJ1-1	CASSAHMNTEAFF	TGTGCCAGCAGCGCGCATATGAACACTGAAGCTTTCTTT
TRBV2	TRBD2	NA	TRBJ2-7	CASRRNSGGRTHYEQYF	TGTGCCAGCAGACGAAATAGCGGGGGCCGTACACACTACGAGCAGTACTTC
TRBV7-2	NA	NA	TRBJ2-2	CASSLRQSGELFF	TGTGCCAGCAGCTTAAGACAGTCCGGGGAGCTGTTTTTT
TRBV11-2	TRBD1	NA	TRBJ2-2	CASSLDRGDTGELFF	TGTGCCAGCAGCTTGGACAGGGGCGACACCGGGGAGCTGTTTTTT
TRBV7-6	NA	NA	TRBJ2-1	CASRPLGGEQFF	TGTGCCAGCAGACCACTAGGAGGTGAGCAGTTCTTC
TRBV3-1/TRBV3-2	NA	NA	TRBJ1-2	CASSQDGSRGYTF	TGTGCCAGCAGCCAAGATGGCAGCCGAGGCTACACCTTC
TRBV7-9	NA	NA	TRBJ1-1	CASSTRTVNTEAFF	TGTGCCAGCAGCACCCGGACGGTGAACACTGAAGCTTTCTTT
TRBV29-1	NA	NA	TRBJ1-2	CSVVLGQGYGYTF	TGCAGCGTTGTTCTGGGGCAAGGATATGGCTACACCTTC
TRBV6-5	TRBD1	once	TRBJ1-1	CASSYGAGGFTEAFF	TGTGCCAGCAGTTACGGCGCAGGGGGGTTCACTGAAGCTTTCTTT
TRBV6-5	TRBD2	once	TRBJ2-3	CASSLAGGVVPDTQYF	TGTGCCAGCAGTTTGGCCGGGGGGGTTGTTCCAGATACGCAGTATTTT
TRBV3-1/TRBV3-2	NA	NA	TRBJ2-1	CASSPLASNEQFF	TGTGCCAGCAGCCCCCTGGCGTCCAATGAGCAGTTCTTC
TRBV5-5	NA	NA	TRBJ1-6	CASSLDNSPLHF	TGTGCCAGCAGCCTCGATAATTCACCCCTCCACTTT
TRBV5-4	NA	NA	TRBJ2-1	CASSGSPRWTSAEGEQFF	TGTGCCAGCAGCGGTTCCCCCCGGTGGACCAGCGCAGAGGGTGAGCAGTTCTTC
TRBV6-2/TRBV6-3	NA	NA	TRBJ1-1	CASSLGGGAGTEAFF	TGTGCCAGCAGCCTTGGGGGGGGCGCAGGAACTGAAGCTTTCTTT
TRBV4-3	NA	NA	TRBJ2-1	CASSQEQPGVAYNEQFF	TGCGCCAGCAGCCAGGAACAGCCAGGAGTCGCCTACAATGAGCAGTTCTTC
TRBV4-3	NA	once	TRBJ1-2	CASSQESSTLHGYTF	TGCGCCAGCAGCCAAGAAAGCAGTACCCTCCATGGCTACACCTTC
TRBV6-5	NA	NA	TRBJ1-1	CAVHRPGRKNTEAFF	TGTGCCGTCCACCGGCCGGGACGCAAGAACACTGAAGCTTTCTTT
TRBV24-1	NA	NA	TRBJ1-6	CATSDSIGSSYNSPLHF	TGTGCCACCAGTGATTCGATAGGTAGCTCCTATAATTCACCCCTCCACTTT
TRBV3-1/TRBV3-2	TRBD2	NA	TRBJ2-5	CASSQGLAGIQETQYF	TGTGCCAGCAGCCAGGGACTAGCGGGGATTCAAGAGACCCAGTACTTC
TRBV5-1	TRBD1	NA	TRBJ2-7	CASSRGQANPDEQYF	TGCGCCAGCAGCCGGGGACAGGCAAATCCGGACGAGCAGTACTTC
TRBV18	NA	NA	TRBJ1-5	CASSPFNQPQHF	TGTGCCAGCTCACCCTTCAATCAGCCCCAGCATTTT
TRBV12-3/TRBV12-4	NA	NA	TRBJ1-4	CASSLFEELFF	TGTGCCAGCAGTTTATTCGAGGAACTGTTTTTT
TRBV3-1/TRBV3-2	NA	NA	TRBJ2-7	CASSRRQEGYEQYF	TGTGCCAGCAGCCGTCGACAGGAGGGGTATGAGCAGTACTTC
TRBV20-1	NA	NA	TRBJ1-1	CSASEGPTEAFF	TGCAGTGCTAGTGAGGGCCCCACTGAAGCTTTCTTT
TRBV4-3	TRBD1	NA	TRBJ1-6	CASSQDRGTGVSPLHF	TGCGCCAGCAGCCAAGATAGGGGGACAGGGGTTTCGCCCCTCCACTTT
TRBV15	NA	NA	TRBJ1-6	CATSSDIGRYSPLHF	TGTGCCACCAGCAGTGATATCGGACGATATTCACCCCTCCACTTT
TRBV2	NA	NA	TRBJ2-3	CASSVFGRGGTDTQYF	TGTGCCAGCAGTGTATTCGGCAGGGGGGGCACAGATACGCAGTATTTT
TRBV27	NA	NA	TRBJ2-7	CASSLGFRAYEQYF	TGTGCCAGCAGTTTAGGGTTCAGGGCCTACGAGCAGTACTTC
TRBV18	NA	NA	TRBJ2-1	CASSPRGHTYNEQFF	TGTGCCAGCTCACCTAGAGGACACACCTACAATGAGCAGTTCTTC
TRBV9	NA	once	TRBJ2-7	CASSVDFADEQYF	TGTGCCAGCAGCGTAGATTTCGCGGACGAGCAGTACTTC
TRBV9	NA	NA	TRBJ2-1	CASSLRQDAGNEQFF	TGTGCCAGCAGCCTCAGGCAGGACGCGGGGAATGAGCAGTTCTTC
TRBV18	NA	NA	TRBJ2-7	CASSPTQLSSYEQYF	TGTGCCAGCTCACCAACACAGCTTAGCTCCTACGAGCAGTACTTC
TRBV6-6	NA	NA	TRBJ2-5	CASSQETQYF	TGTGCCAGCAGCCAGGAGACCCAGTACTTC
TRBV29-1	TRBD2	NA	TRBJ2-5	CSVAGTSGGDWQETQYF	TGCAGCGTTGCGGGGACTAGCGGGGGGGATTGGCAAGAGACCCAGTACTTC
TRBV7-9	NA	NA	TRBJ1-1	CASSINIENTEAFF	TGTGCCAGCAGTATTAATATCGAGAACACTGAAGCTTTCTTT
TRBV11-2	NA	NA	TRBJ1-1	CASSLQLNTEAFF	TGTGCCAGCAGCTTACAGCTGAACACTGAAGCTTTCTTT
TRBV6-2/TRBV6-3	NA	NA	TRBJ2-2	CASSKSSTENTGELFF	TGTGCCAGCAGCAAATCCTCGACAGAAAACACCGGGGAGCTGTTTTTT
TRBV18	NA	NA	TRBJ1-2	CASSPRSEGGYTF	TGTGCCAGCTCACCACGTTCGGAAGGTGGCTACACCTTC
TRBV19	NA	NA	TRBJ1-2	CASSDRTVYGYTF	TGTGCCAGTAGTGACAGGACAGTCTATGGCTACACCTTC
TRBV14	NA	NA	TRBJ1-6	CASSQGRINSPLHF	TGTGCCAGCAGCCAAGGCAGGATTAATTCACCCCTCCACTTT
TRBV2	NA	NA	TRBJ2-5	CASKGGGQETQYF	TGTGCCAGCAAGGGGGGGGGCCAGGAGACCCAGTACTTC
TRBV2	TRBD1	NA	TRBJ1-2	CASSTGAGGYTF	TGTGCCAGCAGCACAGGGGCAGGTGGCTACACCTTC